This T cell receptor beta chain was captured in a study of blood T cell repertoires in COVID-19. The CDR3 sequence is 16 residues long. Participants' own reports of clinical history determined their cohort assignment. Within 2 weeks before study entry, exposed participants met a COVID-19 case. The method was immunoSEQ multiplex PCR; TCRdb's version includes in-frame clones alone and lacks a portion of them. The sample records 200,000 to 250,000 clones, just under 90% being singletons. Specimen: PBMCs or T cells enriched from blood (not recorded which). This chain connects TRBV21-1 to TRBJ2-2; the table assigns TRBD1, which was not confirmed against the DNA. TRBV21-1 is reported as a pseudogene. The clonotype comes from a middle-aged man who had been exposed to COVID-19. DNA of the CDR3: TGTGCCAGCAGCACCGACAGGGGTGGCTCCATTGGGGAGCTGTTTTTT. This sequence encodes CASSTDRGGSIGELFF.